A single sample is the source of the 11 T cell receptor beta chains below, sequenced in a study of identical twins. TCRdb re-derived calls from the 5' RACE reads in MiXCR, one entry per CDR3 protein. The sample lists hundreds of thousands of distinct CDR3 sequences, less than 7% occurring once. Sequencing used naive T cells sorted from blood. The receptors originated from a young man in good health.

This clonotype was detected a few times. The rearrangement links TRBV28 to TRBJ2-7; no firm D call. V was shortened by 7 bases and J by 2 bases, with 12 bases between the two germline ends. Germline V gene sequence: CDR1 MDHEN, CDR2 SYDVKM. The CDR3 is 13 residues long. The CDR3 region is CASKEDVTYEQYF. The CDR3, as DNA: TGTGCCAGCAAAGAGGACGTTACCTACGAGCAGTACTTC.

The sample holds a few counts of this clonotype. The chain combines TRBV20-1 with TRBJ2-5, with 8 bases lining up with TRBD2. With 6 bases clipped from V and 1 base from J, the junction kept 19 bases outside the gene matches. The germline V gene encodes CDR1 DFQATT and CDR2 SNEGSKA (reference sequence). The CDR3 has 18 residues. The DNA of the CDR3 is TGCAGTGCCGCCCCCCGACTAGCGTCTACCCGAATCCAAGAGACCCAGTACTTC. Its translation is CSAAPRLASTRIQETQYF.

This clonotype was recorded many times. The J gene is TRBJ1-5, the V gene TRBV28; 9 bases are shared with TRBD1. The CDR3 extends over 14 amino acids. J lost 4 bases, V lost 8 bases, and 6 bases had no gene match. Germline CDR1 reads MDHEN; CDR2 reads SYDVKM. The CDR3 reads CASRGGTGNQPQHF. The CDR3 DNA reads as TGTGCCAGCCGGGGTGGGACAGGGAATCAGCCCCAGCATTTT.

At least ten counts were recorded for this clonotype. The chain employs TRBV20-1 and TRBJ2-5; 11 bases agree with TRBD2. This CDR3 comprises 15 residues. Trimming at V came to 3 bases and at J to 4 bases, leaving 7 bases not matched to a gene. Per the germline V gene, CDR1 is DFQATT and CDR2 is SNEGSKA (reference sequence). The CDR3 DNA reads as TGCAGTGCTAGTACACTAGCGGGAGTTGGAGAGACCCAGTACTTC. The encoded protein is CSASTLAGVGETQYF.

The chain is built from TRBV20-1 and TRBJ2-5; 9 bases fit TRBD2. V trimming: 5 bases; J trimming: 3 bases; junction bases outside the gene matches: 10. Germline CDR1 is DFQATT and CDR2 is SNEGSKA (reference sequence). This CDR3 spans 15 amino acids. The CDR3 reads CSAHSPASGEETQYF. The CDR3 nucleotides are TGCAGTGCTCACTCCCCGGCTAGCGGGGAAGAGACCCAGTACTTC.

The table lists this clonotype with a count of one. This sequence joins TRBV9 and TRBJ2-3; 12 bases map to TRBD2. The CDR3 is made up of 16 amino acids. Germline V gives CDR1 SGDLS, CDR2 YYNGEE. J was trimmed by 3 bases and V by 2 bases; bases with no gene match: 4. The CDR3 here is CASSVTSGRRTDTQYF. The CDR3 DNA follows: TGTGCCAGCAGCGTGACTAGCGGGAGAAGGACAGATACGCAGTATTTT.

On this clonotype: This clone may be a read error of a much larger clone one base away. The CDR3 bases are TGTGCCAGCAGCCGAGGACCAGCGGAACAAGAGACCCAGTACTTC. Protein: CASSRGPAEQETQYF. The chain uses TRBV11-2 and TRBJ2-5, with TRBD2 as a possible D gene (5 bases). Germline CDR1 SGHAT, CDR2 FQNNGV. This CDR3 region has 15 residues. Trimming cost V 5 bases and J 2 bases, with 15 bases left between them.

This clonotype was observed at least ten times. V and J are TRBV12-3 or TRBV12-4 and TRBJ1-3; D gene ambiguous. The CDR3 covers 12 residues. Trimming cost V 10 bases and J 0 bases, with 7 bases left between them. CDR3 loop: CATGTSGNTIYF. As DNA, the CDR3 is TGTGCCACTGGAACCTCTGGAAACACCATATATTTT.

This clonotype was detected ten times or more. The chain is built from TRBV28 and TRBJ2-1; 12 nucleotides agree with TRBD2. Germline V gene sequence: CDR1 MDHEN, CDR2 SYDVKM. Trimming at V came to 6 bases and at J to 2 bases, leaving 14 bases not matched to a gene. The CDR3 sequence is 19 residues long. The CDR3 spells CASREVGLAGGPTYNEQFF. CDR3 DNA: TGTGCCAGCAGAGAAGTGGGCCTAGCGGGAGGGCCCACCTACAATGAGCAGTTCTTC.

V usage is TRBV30 and J usage is TRBJ2-7; TRBD2 aligns across 10 bases. V lost 0 bases to trimming and J lost 4 bases; unmatched junction nucleotides: 9. CDR1 is GTSNPN, CDR2 SVGIG, per germline (reference sequence). The CDR3 length is 16 residues. CDR3 in DNA: TGTGCCTGGAGTGTACCTTCTAGCGGGAGTTGGTACGAGCAGTACTTC. It is translated as CAWSVPSSGSWYEQYF.

The sample holds a few counts of this clonotype. This chain links TRBV5-1 with TRBJ2-7; D might be TRBD1 (5 bases). Trimming removed 3 bases from V and 3 bases from J, with 31 bases in between. The CDR3 has 20 residues. CDR1 is SGHRS, CDR2 YFSETQ, per germline. CDR3 DNA: TGCGCCAGCAGCTCGTTTCCGACTCCCAGGGCAGGGCTGGGGCGCTACGAGCAGTACTTC. It yields the protein CASSSFPTPRAGLGRYEQYF.